Below are 8 T cell receptor beta chains sequenced from a single sample in a study of shared clonotypes between healthy human individuals. Positively selected for CCR7, the CD45RO-negative cells used as naive CD8 cells excluded terminally differentiated effector memory CD45RA+ cells. Clones were read by immunoSEQ multiplex PCR, and TCRdb kept only the in-frame ones, dropping some. Here the sample spans a few million clones, 85% to 95% being singletons. Material for sequencing was naive CD8+ T cells from PBMCs. These receptors originate from a man younger than 35 in good health. Some clones in this sample may be carry-over from other donors' samples.

V is TRBV29-1 and J is TRBJ2-2, with D possibly being TRBD1 or TRBD2 (5 bases each). Germline values: CDR1 SQVTM, CDR2 ANQGSEA. V lost 8 bases and J 1 base, leaving 11 bases between the germline ends. The CDR3 extends over 13 amino acids. The DNA of the CDR3 is TGCAGCTTGAGGGACCAGAACACCGGGGAGCTGTTTTTT. The encoded protein is CSLRDQNTGELFF.

The chain uses TRBV9 and TRBJ2-7, with D perhaps TRBD2 (5 bases). V was shortened by 3 bases and J by 2 bases, with 15 bases between the two germline ends. The CDR3 has 15 amino acids. The germline V gene encodes CDR1 SGDLS and CDR2 YYNGEE. CDR3 residues: CASSAAGSATYEQYF. CDR3 DNA: TGTGCCAGCAGCGCCGCGGGCTCAGCAACCTACGAGCAGTACTTC.

This sequence joins TRBV7-8 and TRBJ2-7; D is tentatively TRBD1 or TRBD2 (5 bases each). V gave up 2 bases and J gave up 2 bases, with 16 bases separating them. Germline-derived CDR1 and CDR2 are SGHVS and FQNEAQ. This CDR3 has 16 residues. CDR3 residues: CASSLMVQGPTYEQYF. The CDR3 bases are TGTGCCAGCAGCTTAATGGTCCAGGGACCCACCTACGAGCAGTACTTC.

The chain uses TRBV9 and TRBJ2-2, with a weak D call TRBD2 (5 bases). This CDR3 is 16 amino acids long. CDR1 is SGDLS, CDR2 YYNGEE, per germline. Deletions cut 7 bases from V and 4 bases from J, with 20 bases between. This CDR3 reads CASGPPGLTITGELFF. CDR3 nucleotides: TGTGCCAGCGGGCCCCCGGGATTAACTATCACCGGGGAGCTGTTTTTT.

The chain joins TRBV4-1 to TRBJ1-2; D gene ambiguous. The germline V gene has CDR1 MGHRA and CDR2 YSYEKL. V lost 1 base to trimming and J lost 7 bases, with 19 bases between them. The CDR3 totals 16 residues. The CDR3 is CASSQGPPPGLGGYTF. In DNA, the CDR3 is TGCGCCAGCAGCCAAGGTCCCCCCCCCGGTTTAGGTGGCTACACCTTC.

CDR3 loop: CASSYPQGAETQYF. In DNA, the CDR3 is TGTGCCAGCAGTTACCCCCAGGGGGCCGAGACCCAGTACTTC. The V gene is TRBV6-6, the J gene TRBJ2-5; 8 nucleotides match TRBD1. V dropped 2 bases and J dropped 5; count of bases not matched to a gene: 4. The V gene's germline CDR1 is MNHNY and CDR2 SVGAGI (reference sequence). The CDR3 runs 14 residues.

With respect to this clone: Within the sample, other DNA sequences also encode this same CDR3. The genes are TRBV9 and TRBJ1-1, with D possibly matching TRBD1 (6 bases). The CDR3 consists of 14 residues. The germline V gene encodes CDR1 SGDLS and CDR2 YYNGEE. V was shortened by 0 bases and J by 4 bases, with 10 bases between the two germline ends. The CDR3 is CASSVEGGATEAFF. The DNA for the CDR3 is TGTGCCAGCAGCGTAGAAGGGGGGGCCACTGAAGCTTTCTTT.

About this clone itself: The same CDR3 arises from other DNA sequences in this sample as well. This sequence joins TRBV7-9 and TRBJ2-1; 12 positions agree with TRBD2. V was pared by 4 bases and J by 6 bases, with 4 bases of the junction left unmatched. CDR1 and CDR2 from the germline V gene are SEHNR and FQNEAQ (reference sequence). The CDR3 length is 15 residues. CDR3 region: CASSSGLAGSNEQFF. The CDR3 DNA sequence: TGTGCCAGCAGCTCCGGACTAGCGGGAAGCAATGAGCAGTTCTTC.